A selection of T cell receptor beta chains follows, all from one sample in a study of preoperative IRX-2 immunotherapy in early breast cancer. Sequencing used immunoSEQ multiplex PCR; TCRdb keeps in-frame clones, though not all of them. The data contain 34,000 or so clones, roughly four fifths of them singletons. The sample in question was lymph node tissue, obtained from a patient treated with IRX-2 immunotherapy. These TCRs come from a human donor with breast cancer. CDR3s include the opening cysteine and the closing phenylalanine or tryptophan. The D gene is left open where the match is weak. For some rows the clone size is stated as once, few or many, or as a class when expanded; others skip it.

d_gene: TRBD1
abundance: NA
j_gene: TRBJ2-3
v_gene: TRBV11-3
CDR3aa: CASSRRQGGTQDTQYF
CDR3nt: TGTGCCAGCAGCCGACGACAGGGTGGGACACAGGATACGCAGTATTTT

d_gene: NA
abundance: NA
j_gene: TRBJ2-7
v_gene: TRBV6-8
CDR3aa: CASSSLPPRVSEQYF
CDR3nt: TGTGCCAGCAGTTCACTTCCACCAAGGGTTTCCGAGCAGTACTTC

d_gene: NA
abundance: once
j_gene: TRBJ1-1
v_gene: TRBV14
CDR3aa: CASSQDLGVNTEAFF
CDR3nt: TGTGCCAGCAGCCAAGATTTGGGGGTGAACACTGAAGCTTTCTTT

d_gene: NA
abundance: NA
j_gene: TRBJ1-1
v_gene: TRBV30
CDR3aa: CAWSASRGFWAFF
CDR3nt: TGTGCCTGGAGCGCTAGCCGGGGCTTCTGGGCTTTCTTT

d_gene: NA
abundance: NA
j_gene: TRBJ1-2
v_gene: TRBV10-3
CDR3aa: CAISESDSPGGSNYGYTF
CDR3nt: TGTGCCATCAGTGAGTCGGACTCCCCTGGGGGCTCTAACTATGGCTACACCTTC

d_gene: NA
abundance: NA
j_gene: TRBJ2-7
v_gene: TRBV8-2
CDR3aa: CASRQSEIGGEQYF
CDR3nt: TGTGCCAGCAGACAAAGCGAGATTGGGGGCGAGCAGTACTTC

d_gene: NA
abundance: NA
j_gene: TRBJ2-7
v_gene: TRBV11-3
CDR3aa: CASSLDFSSYEQYF
CDR3nt: TGTGCCAGCAGCTTGGACTTTTCTTCCTACGAGCAGTACTTC

d_gene: NA
abundance: NA
j_gene: TRBJ1-1
v_gene: TRBV5-1
CDR3aa: CASSRREMNTEAFF
CDR3nt: TGCGCCAGCAGCCGGCGGGAGATGAACACTGAAGCTTTCTTT

d_gene: TRBD1
abundance: NA
j_gene: TRBJ1-4
v_gene: TRBV6-8
CDR3aa: CASSDSQGLLNEKLFF
CDR3nt: TGTGCCAGCAGTGACTCACAGGGGCTCCTTAATGAAAAACTGTTTTTT

d_gene: TRBD1
abundance: NA
j_gene: TRBJ2-5
v_gene: TRBV30
CDR3aa: CAWSEDRDETQYF
CDR3nt: TGTGCCTGGAGTGAGGACAGGGACGAGACCCAGTACTTC

d_gene: TRBD1
abundance: NA
j_gene: TRBJ2-7
v_gene: TRBV29-1
CDR3aa: CSVEGSRDRRYEQYF
CDR3nt: TGCAGCGTTGAAGGGTCCAGGGACAGAAGATACGAGCAGTACTTC

d_gene: TRBD2
abundance: NA
j_gene: TRBJ2-4
v_gene: TRBV5-1
CDR3aa: CASSQPGLQNIQYF
CDR3nt: TGCGCCAGCAGCCAGCCGGGACTACAAAACATTCAGTACTTC

d_gene: TRBD1
abundance: NA
j_gene: TRBJ2-5
v_gene: TRBV19
CDR3aa: CASSPRTGAQETQYF
CDR3nt: TGTGCCAGTAGTCCACGGACAGGCGCCCAAGAGACCCAGTACTTC

d_gene: TRBD2
abundance: few
j_gene: TRBJ2-1
v_gene: TRBV6-8
CDR3aa: CASSYPRLAGASNEQFF
CDR3nt: TGTGCCAGCAGTTACCCTAGACTAGCGGGAGCCTCAAATGAGCAGTTCTTC

d_gene: NA
abundance: NA
j_gene: TRBJ1-4
v_gene: TRBV19
CDR3aa: CASSIPRLTEKLFF
CDR3nt: TGTGCCAGTAGTATTCCCCGGCTGACTGAAAAACTGTTTTTT

d_gene: NA
abundance: NA
j_gene: TRBJ1-3
v_gene: TRBV11-3
CDR3aa: CASSLTEFSGNTIYF
CDR3nt: TGTGCCAGCAGCTTAACAGAGTTCTCTGGAAACACCATATATTTT

d_gene: NA
abundance: NA
j_gene: TRBJ2-4
v_gene: TRBV7-5
CDR3aa: CASSLRRTRNIQYF
CDR3nt: TGTGCCAGCAGCTTACGTCGGACAAGGAACATTCAGTACTTC

d_gene: TRBD2
abundance: NA
j_gene: TRBJ2-2
v_gene: TRBV10-2
CDR3aa: CASSEAGRAGELFF
CDR3nt: TGCGCCAGCAGTGAGGCCGGGAGGGCCGGGGAGCTGTTTTTT

d_gene: NA
abundance: NA
j_gene: TRBJ2-5
v_gene: TRBV18
CDR3aa: CASSPRLDVQETQYF
CDR3nt: TGTGCCAGCTCACCACGACTAGACGTCCAAGAGACCCAGTACTTC

d_gene: NA
abundance: NA
j_gene: TRBJ1-1
v_gene: TRBV19
CDR3aa: CASSLSYGTEAFF
CDR3nt: TGTGCCAGTAGCCTGAGTTATGGCACTGAAGCTTTCTTT

d_gene: NA
abundance: NA
j_gene: TRBJ2-1
v_gene: TRBV6-8
CDR3aa: CASSPRGQGIWFF
CDR3nt: TGTGCCAGCAGTCCCCGGGGGCAGGGGATTTGGTTCTTC

d_gene: NA
abundance: once
j_gene: TRBJ2-3
v_gene: TRBV19
CDR3aa: CASSSPRTTTDTQYF
CDR3nt: TGTGCCAGTAGTAGTCCTAGGACAACCACAGATACGCAGTATTTT

d_gene: TRBD1
abundance: NA
j_gene: TRBJ2-3
v_gene: TRBV29-1
CDR3aa: CSVGDRVITQYF
CDR3nt: TGCAGCGTTGGAGACAGGGTTATTACGCAGTATTTT

d_gene: NA
abundance: NA
j_gene: TRBJ2-2
v_gene: TRBV28
CDR3aa: CASRAGNTGELFF
CDR3nt: TGTGCCAGCAGGGCGGGTAACACCGGGGAGCTGTTTTTT

d_gene: TRBD2
abundance: NA
j_gene: TRBJ2-1
v_gene: TRBV5-1
CDR3aa: CASSLSSGKDEQFF
CDR3nt: TGCGCCAGCAGCCTGTCTAGCGGGAAGGATGAGCAGTTCTTC

d_gene: TRBD2
abundance: NA
j_gene: TRBJ2-7
v_gene: TRBV19
CDR3aa: CASGTGGTREQYF
CDR3nt: TGTGCCAGTGGGACGGGGGGGACACGGGAGCAGTACTTC

d_gene: NA
abundance: few
j_gene: TRBJ1-6
v_gene: TRBV6-8
CDR3aa: CASSYGMSNSPLHF
CDR3nt: TGTGCCAGCAGTTACGGTATGAGTAATTCACCCCTCCACTTT

d_gene: NA
abundance: NA
j_gene: TRBJ1-4
v_gene: TRBV14
CDR3aa: CASSPTGARDEKLFF
CDR3nt: TGTGCCAGCAGCCCCACCGGGGCACGGGATGAAAAACTGTTTTTT

d_gene: NA
abundance: NA
j_gene: TRBJ1-2
v_gene: TRBV6-8
CDR3aa: CASSLSGKGGYTF
CDR3nt: TGTGCCAGCAGTCTTTCGGGAAAGGGTGGCTACACCTTC

d_gene: NA
abundance: once
j_gene: TRBJ1-5
v_gene: TRBV5-1
CDR3aa: CASSYGGREVEPQHF
CDR3nt: TGCGCCAGCAGCTATGGGGGCAGGGAGGTGGAACCCCAGCATTTT

d_gene: NA
abundance: NA
j_gene: TRBJ1-1
v_gene: TRBV11-3
CDR3aa: CASSLWRGRRDTEAFF
CDR3nt: TGTGCCAGCAGCTTGTGGCGGGGGCGCCGGGACACTGAAGCTTTCTTT

d_gene: NA
abundance: NA
j_gene: TRBJ2-7
v_gene: TRBV7-8
CDR3aa: CASSLVRSSYEQYF
CDR3nt: TGTGCCAGCAGCTTAGTCCGGAGCTCCTACGAGCAGTACTTC

d_gene: NA
abundance: NA
j_gene: TRBJ2-1
v_gene: TRBV6-8
CDR3aa: CAIRPQGHEQFF
CDR3nt: TGTGCCATCAGGCCTCAGGGTCATGAGCAGTTCTTC

d_gene: NA
abundance: NA
j_gene: TRBJ2-3
v_gene: TRBV28
CDR3aa: CASSWGRATDTQYF
CDR3nt: TGTGCCAGCAGTTGGGGGCGGGCCACAGATACGCAGTATTTT

d_gene: NA
abundance: NA
j_gene: TRBJ2-3
v_gene: TRBV14
CDR3aa: CASSQDGGSTDTQYF
CDR3nt: TGTGCCAGCAGCCAAGATGGGGGAAGCACAGATACGCAGTATTTT

d_gene: NA
abundance: NA
j_gene: TRBJ2-7
v_gene: TRBV19
CDR3aa: CASSIQDSSIEQYF
CDR3nt: TGTGCCAGTAGTATCCAGGACAGCTCTATCGAGCAGTACTTC

d_gene: NA
abundance: NA
j_gene: TRBJ1-5
v_gene: TRBV28
CDR3aa: CASSLAGGANQPQHF
CDR3nt: TGTGCCAGCAGTTTAGCGGGTGGAGCGAATCAGCCCCAGCATTTT

d_gene: NA
abundance: NA
j_gene: TRBJ2-7
v_gene: TRBV28
CDR3aa: CASTARPTSYEQYF
CDR3nt: TGTGCCAGCACCGCTCGTCCTACTTCCTACGAGCAGTACTTC

d_gene: TRBD2
abundance: NA
j_gene: TRBJ2-7
v_gene: TRBV16
CDR3aa: CASSQWGGSEQYF
CDR3nt: TGTGCCAGCAGCCAATGGGGGGGAAGCGAGCAGTACTTC

d_gene: TRBD2
abundance: NA
j_gene: TRBJ2-7
v_gene: TRBV9
CDR3aa: CASSLGLGGLEQYF
CDR3nt: TGTGCCAGCAGTCTGGGACTAGGAGGGCTCGAGCAGTACTTC